This T cell receptor beta chain stems from a study of T cells in women clearing cervical HPV infection. Study-level information: Only a few women had HLA typing results available. Study outcomes and limitations: Associations may precede or follow infection; HPV-specific or memory T cells were not isolated. CIN3+ cases had significantly higher TCR repertoire richness than controls, but evenness did not differ.

The V and J ends lost 4 bases and 5 bases respectively, with 12 bases between them. This CDR3 is 13 amino acids long. The germline CDR1 and CDR2 sequences are KGHSH and LQKENI. Measured with immunoSEQ multiplex PCR; TCRdb has only the in-frame clones, and not every one. The table for this sample gives about 22,000 clones. Comments on this clone: Its antigen is currently unknown. The read finishes 3 residues shy of the CDR3 end, and the germline J gene is used to complete it.

This chain joins TRBV18 and TRBJ2-7, with D tentatively TRBD1 (6 bases). The clonotype was recovered from a woman between 18 and 70 years old with a cervical HPV16 infection that either progressed to CIN3+ or cleared (not recorded which). The sample comprised blood buffy coat. CDR3 DNA (partial): TGTGCCAGCTCACGGGACAACCCCCACGAG. Translating gives CASSRDNPHE. The whole CDR3 region reads CASSRDNPHEQYF.